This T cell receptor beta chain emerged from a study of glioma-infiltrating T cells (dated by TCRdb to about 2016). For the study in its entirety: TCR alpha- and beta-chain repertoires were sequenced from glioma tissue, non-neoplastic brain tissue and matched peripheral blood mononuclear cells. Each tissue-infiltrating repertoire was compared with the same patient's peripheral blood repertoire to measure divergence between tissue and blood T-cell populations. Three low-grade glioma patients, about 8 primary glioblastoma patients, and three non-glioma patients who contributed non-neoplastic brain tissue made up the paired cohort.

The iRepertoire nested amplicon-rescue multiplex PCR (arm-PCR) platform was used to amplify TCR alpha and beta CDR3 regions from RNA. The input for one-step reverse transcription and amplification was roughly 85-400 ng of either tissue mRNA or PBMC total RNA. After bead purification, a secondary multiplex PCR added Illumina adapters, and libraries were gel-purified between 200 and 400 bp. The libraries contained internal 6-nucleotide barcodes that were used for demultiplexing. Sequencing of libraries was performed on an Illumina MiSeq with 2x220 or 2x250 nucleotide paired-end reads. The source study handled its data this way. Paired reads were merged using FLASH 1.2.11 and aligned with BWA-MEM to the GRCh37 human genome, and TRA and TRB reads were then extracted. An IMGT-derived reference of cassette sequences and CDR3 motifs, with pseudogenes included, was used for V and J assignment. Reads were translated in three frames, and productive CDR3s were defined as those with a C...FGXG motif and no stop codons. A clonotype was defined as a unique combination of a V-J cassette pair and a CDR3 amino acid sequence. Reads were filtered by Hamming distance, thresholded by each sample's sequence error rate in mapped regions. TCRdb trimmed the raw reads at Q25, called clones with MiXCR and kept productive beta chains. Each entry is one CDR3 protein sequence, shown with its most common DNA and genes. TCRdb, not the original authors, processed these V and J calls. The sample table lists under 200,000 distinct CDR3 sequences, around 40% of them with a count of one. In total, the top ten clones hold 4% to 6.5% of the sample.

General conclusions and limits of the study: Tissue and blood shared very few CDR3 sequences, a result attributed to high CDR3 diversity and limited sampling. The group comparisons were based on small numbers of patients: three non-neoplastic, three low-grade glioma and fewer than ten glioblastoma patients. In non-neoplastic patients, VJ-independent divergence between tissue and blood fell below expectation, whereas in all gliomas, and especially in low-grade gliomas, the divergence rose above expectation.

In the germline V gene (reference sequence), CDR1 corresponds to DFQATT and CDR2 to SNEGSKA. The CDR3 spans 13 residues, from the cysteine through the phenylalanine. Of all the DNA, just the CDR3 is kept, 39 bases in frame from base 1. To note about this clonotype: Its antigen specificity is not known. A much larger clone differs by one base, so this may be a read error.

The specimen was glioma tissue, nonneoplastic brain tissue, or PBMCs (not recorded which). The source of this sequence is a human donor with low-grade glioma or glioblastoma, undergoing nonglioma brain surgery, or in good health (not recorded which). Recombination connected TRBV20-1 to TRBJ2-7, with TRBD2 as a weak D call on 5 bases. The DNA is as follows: TGCAGTTCTAGAGGAGCGGAACCTTCCGAGCAGTACTTC. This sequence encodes CSSRGAEPSEQYF.